Included here is one TCR beta chain sequence, with context. Profiled with immunoSEQ multiplex PCR; TCRdb holds only in-frame clones, not every one. The data hold roughly 120,000 clones, with about 90% observed a single time. The sample belongs to a study of T cell responses to AZD1222 COVID-19 vaccine. CDR3 size: 12 residues. The V gene lost 5 bases and the J gene lost 3 bases, with 7 bases spanning the gap. CDR1 PRHDT and CDR2 FYEKMQ come from the germline V gene (reference sequence). Specimen: peripheral blood, collected on day 0 of AZD1222 vaccination. The chain is built from TRBV13 and TRBJ1-1; no definite D call. This TCR came from an adult in good health. CDR3 residues: CASSRADTEAFF. CDR3 DNA: TGTGCCAGCAGCCGGGCTGACACTGAAGCTTTCTTT.